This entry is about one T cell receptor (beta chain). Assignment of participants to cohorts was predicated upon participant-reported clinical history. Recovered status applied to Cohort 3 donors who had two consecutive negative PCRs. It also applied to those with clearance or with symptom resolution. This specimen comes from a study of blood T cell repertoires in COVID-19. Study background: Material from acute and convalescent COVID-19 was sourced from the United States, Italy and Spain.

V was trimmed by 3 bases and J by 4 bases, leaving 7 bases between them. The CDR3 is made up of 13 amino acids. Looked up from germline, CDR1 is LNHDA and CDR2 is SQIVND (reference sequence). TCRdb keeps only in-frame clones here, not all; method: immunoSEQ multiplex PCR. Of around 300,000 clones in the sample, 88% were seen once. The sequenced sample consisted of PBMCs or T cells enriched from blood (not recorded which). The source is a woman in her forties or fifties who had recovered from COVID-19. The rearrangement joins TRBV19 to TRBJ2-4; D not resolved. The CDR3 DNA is TGTGCCAGTAGTATCCAGAAAAAAAACATTCAGTACTTC. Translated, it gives CASSIQKKNIQYF. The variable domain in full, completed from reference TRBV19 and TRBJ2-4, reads DGGITQSPKYLFRKEGQNVTLSCEQNLNHDAMYWYRQDPGQGLRLIYYSQIVNDFQKGDIAEGYSVSREKKESFPLTVTSAQKNPTAFYLCASSIQKKNIQYFGAGTRLSVL.